The clone carrying this TCR beta chain occurred once. The antigen remains unidentified. Trimming removed 4 bases from V and 10 bases from J, with 15 bases in between. The germline CDR1 and CDR2 sequences are PRHDT and FYEKMQ (reference sequence). This CDR3 comprises 13 residues. These data are taken from a study of cytomegalovirus exposure and HLA in healthy donors. Findings and caveats of the study: Researchers reported in a later analysis that a missense DCLRE1C variant was tied to TCR beta V- and J-gene trimming. Later on, analysis showed that most CMV-associated TCR beta chains appeared to be HLA-restricted.

Both 60 Vbeta primers and 13 Jbeta primers went into the PCR. Some clones are missing from TCRdb's copy, which holds only in-frame ones; the method was immunoSEQ multiplex PCR. Here the sample spans roughly 100,000 clones, around 74% being singletons. The sequence came from a middle-aged man in good health and CMV-seronegative. The V call is TRBV13, the J call TRBJ2-3; a possible D gene is TRBD1 (5 bases). Material: PBMCs. The CDR3: CASSSTGPGSQYF. The CDR3, as DNA: TGTGCCAGCAGCTCCACAGGCCCCGGGTCGCAGTATTTT.